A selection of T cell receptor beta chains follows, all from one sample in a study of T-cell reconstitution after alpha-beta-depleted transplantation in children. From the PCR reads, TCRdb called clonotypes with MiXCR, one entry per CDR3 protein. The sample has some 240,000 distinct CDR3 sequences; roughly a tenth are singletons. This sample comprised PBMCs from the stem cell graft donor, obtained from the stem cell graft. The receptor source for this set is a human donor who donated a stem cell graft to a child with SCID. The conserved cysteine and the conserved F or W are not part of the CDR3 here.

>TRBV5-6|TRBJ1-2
ASSSETYPGQDYGYT
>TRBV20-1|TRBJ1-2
SAAQTVGGRYGYT
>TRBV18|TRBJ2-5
ASSPLGETQY
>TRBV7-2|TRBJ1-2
ASSLGSIGGASYGYT
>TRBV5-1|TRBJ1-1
ASSFPIQGRTEAF
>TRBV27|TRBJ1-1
ASSRPGQMNTEAF
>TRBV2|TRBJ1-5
ASRVQGNSNQPQH
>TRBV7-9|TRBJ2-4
ASSLSSGSKNIQY
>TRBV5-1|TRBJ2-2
ASSKGQGALNTGELF
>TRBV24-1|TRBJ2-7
ATSPHGLAGLLIWGEQY
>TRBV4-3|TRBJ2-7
ASSQEATGQGAKQY
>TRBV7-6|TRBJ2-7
ASSLMGDRGRRYEQY
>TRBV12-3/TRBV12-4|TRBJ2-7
ASRPPDRPHEQY
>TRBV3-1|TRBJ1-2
ASSHSTGVYGYT
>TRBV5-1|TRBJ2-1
ASSRGQGYNEQF
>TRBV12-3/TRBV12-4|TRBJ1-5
ASREQGVSNQPQH
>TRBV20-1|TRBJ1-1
SARRGGGALNTEAF
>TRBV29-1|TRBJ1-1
SVRTEAEAF
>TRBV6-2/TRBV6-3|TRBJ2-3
ASSYRASDSPGTGLDTQY
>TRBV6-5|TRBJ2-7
ASSSGQGRV
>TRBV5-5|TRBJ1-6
ASSFRFGSPLH
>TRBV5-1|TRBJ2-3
ASRGTSGATDTQY
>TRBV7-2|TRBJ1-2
ASSFKGQAGGYT
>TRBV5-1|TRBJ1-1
ASAPGGFLISAEAF
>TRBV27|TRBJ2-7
ASQGTGRYEQY
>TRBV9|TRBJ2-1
ASSVSGHSSYNEQF
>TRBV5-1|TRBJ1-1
ASSLDPGWETEAF
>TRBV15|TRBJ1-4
ATSGSNNEKLF